Each of the 9 T cell receptor beta chains below was sequenced from the same sample in a study of post-analysis software for immune sequencing data. Notes on the study in general: A handful of TRBV segments, including TRBV5-6, TRBV5-1 and TRBV20-1, were more frequent in patients than controls.

These receptors' targets are unknown. Tagging with unique molecular identifiers was a feature of the TCR beta cDNA libraries. TCRdb redid the calling of the PCR reads with MiXCR, one entry per CDR3 protein. Altogether hundreds of thousands of distinct CDR3 sequences are present, over 35% being singletons, with the ten largest covering about 12%. The sample consisted of blood. These receptors came from a girl aged 10 to 17 with multiple sclerosis.

The chain links TRBV10-3 to TRBJ1-1; possibly TRBD1 for D (5 bases). Per the germline V gene, CDR1 is ENHRY and CDR2 is SYGVKD. CDR3 length: 16 residues. V lost 0 bases, J lost 2 bases, and 13 bases lay in between. CDR3 amino acids: CAISESTGEFNTEAFF. The CDR3 DNA reads as TGTGCCATCAGTGAGTCGACGGGGGAATTTAACACTGAAGCTTTCTTT.

This clonotype has a count of ten or more. The chain combines TRBV15 with TRBJ2-6; D gene unclear. Per the germline V gene, CDR1 is LNHNV and CDR2 is YYDKDF (reference sequence). The V end was cut by 1 base, the J end by 3 bases, with 10 bases between. CDR3 length equals 16 residues. CDR3 bases: TGTGCCACCAGCAGAGCTGGCACAGTTGGGGCCAACGTCCTGACTTTC. This translates into CATSRAGTVGANVLTF.

This chain connects TRBV2 to TRBJ2-3; 10 bases are a match to TRBD2. Germline V gene sequence: CDR1 SNHLY, CDR2 FYNNEI. V trimming: 1 base; J trimming: 5 bases; junction bases outside the gene matches: 3. The CDR3 sequence is 15 residues long. This CDR3 is CASSEGLAGVDTQYF. In DNA form, the CDR3 reads TGTGCCAGCAGTGAAGGTCTAGCGGGAGTAGATACGCAGTATTTT.

The chain employs TRBV7-2 and TRBJ2-4, with D possibly TRBD1 on 6 matching bases. The DNA end is a closer match to TRBJ2-7, so the J assignment may be wrong. This CDR3 has 16 residues. The germline gives CDR1 SGHTA, CDR2 FQGNSA. The CDR3, as DNA: TGTGCCAGCAGCGTAGGGGCCGCAGGGGTGGCCTACGAGCAGTACTTC. Translating it yields CASSVGAAGVAYEQYF.

The genes are TRBV5-1 and TRBJ2-3, with 11 bases aligning to TRBD1. The V and J ends lost 3 bases and 7 bases, in that order; junction bases with no gene match: 7. Germline loops: CDR1 SGHRS, CDR2 YFSETQ. This CDR3 has 15 residues. CDR3 amino acids: CASSSSGTGGHTQYF. CDR3 DNA: TGCGCCAGCAGCTCGTCCGGGACAGGGGGGCATACGCAGTATTTT.

V and J are TRBV10-3 and TRBJ1-2; TRBD1 aligns across 12 bases. V lost 5 bases to trimming and J lost 7 bases; unmatched junction nucleotides: 8. The germline gives CDR1 ENHRY, CDR2 SYGVKD. The CDR3 consists of 15 residues. As DNA, the CDR3 is TGTGCCATCAGTTTAGGGGGACAGGGGGCGTCTGGCTACACCTTC. Its protein product is CAISLGGQGASGYTF.

The chain links TRBV10-3 to TRBJ2-7; 10 positions match TRBD1. CDR1 is ENHRY, CDR2 SYGVKD, per germline. V shed 6 bases, J shed 3 bases, and the junction held 8 bases outside the gene matches. CDR3 size: 15 residues. The CDR3 nucleotides read TGTGCCATCAGCCCAAGGACAGGGGGGAACTACGAGCAGTACTTC. It codes for CAISPRTGGNYEQYF.

The rearrangement joins TRBV5-1 to TRBJ2-1; 7 nucleotides agree with TRBD2. CDR3 length: 15 residues. V trimming: 4 bases; J trimming: 4 bases; junction bases outside the gene matches: 8. Germline V gene data show CDR1 as SGHRS and CDR2 as YFSETQ. The CDR3 nucleotides read TGCGCCAGCAGCCTTATTGGCGGGAGATACAATGAGCAGTTCTTC. Protein sequence: CASSLIGGRYNEQFF.

The sample holds a few counts of this clonotype. The J gene is TRBJ2-4, the V gene TRBV4-1, with 7 bases that match TRBD1. V was pared by 1 base and J by 4 bases, with 7 bases of the junction left unmatched. Germline V CDR1 and CDR2: MGHRA, YSYEKL. The CDR3 consists of 16 residues. CDR3 in DNA: TGCGCCAGCAGCCAAGTTATGCAGGGGGAAAAAAACATTCAGTACTTC. This gives the protein CASSQVMQGEKNIQYF.